This T cell receptor (beta chain) was sequenced in a study of shared clonotypes between healthy human individuals. Study results and limitations: Shared clonotypes: about 5% naive CD4, 3.5% to 4% naive CD8, around 2.2% memory CD4, around 0.4% memory CD8.

Recent vaccinations or acute infections were absent in the healthy HIV-negative adult donors. Sorted-subset replicate PCR reactions were performed with around 200 ng DNA, corresponding to 30,000 or so T cell genomes. Authors' processing steps: Junction-only sequences without quality scores came from ImmunoSEQ, so filtering differed. Produced via immunoSEQ multiplex PCR; TCRdb's table is partial and in-frame only. That table furnishes V, J and clone size, whereas the DNA furnished D and trimming. The sample lists roughly 2 million clones, approximately 96% occurring once. Germline CDR1 and CDR2: WSHSY and SAAADI. The V end was cut by 4 bases, the J end by 7 bases, with 16 bases between. CDR3 length equals 14 residues. Points on this clone: Its antigen is undetermined.

Sequencing was carried out using naive CD4+ T cells sorted from blood. Subset denoted: CD45RA+ positively selected. The clonotype comes from a man in his late teens or twenties in good health. The chain couples TRBV10-2 to TRBJ1-1; D call uncertain. CDR3 amino acids: CASSASSAFLEAFF. In nucleotides, the CDR3 is TGCGCCAGCAGTGCATCTTCGGCTTTCCTTGAAGCTTTCTTT.